What follows are 27 T cell receptor beta chains derived from one specimen sequenced in a study of T cells in Graves' hyperthyroidism and ophthalmopathy. RNA transcripts yielded amplified TCR beta CDR3 regions. HTBI primers were employed in a first-round RT-PCR of the TCR CDR3. TCRdb analysed the multiplex PCR reads with MiXCR anew, one entry per CDR3 protein. The sample lists 350,000 or so distinct CDR3 sequences, roughly 18% occurring once. The material sequenced was blood. These receptors originate from a woman between 50 and 59 years old with Graves' hyperthyroidism.

The chain carries TRBV27 and TRBJ2-7, with unresolved D. Per germline, CDR1 MNHEY and CDR2 SMNVEV (reference sequence). The CDR3 loop spans 15 amino acids. The V end lost 4 bases, the J end lost 5 bases, and 18 bases lay between the germline ends. Here the CDR3 DNA reads TGTGCCAGCAGTTCCGCCTCTTTCCGGCTCGACGAGCAGTACTTC. It specifies CASSSASFRLDEQYF.

The CDR3 nucleotides are TGTGCCAGCAGTGGTTACAGTCTTTCCTACGAGCAGTACTTC. Amino acid sequence: CASSGYSLSYEQYF. The chain joins TRBV6-1 to TRBJ2-7; D is ambiguous. V lost 4 bases and J 1 base, leaving 11 bases between the germline ends. The CDR3 loop spans 14 amino acids. Germline V gene data show CDR1 as MNHNS and CDR2 as SASEGT.

In its sample, this clonotype was seen a few times. The chain is built from TRBV12-3 or TRBV12-4 and TRBJ2-7; D perhaps matches TRBD2 (5 bases). The CDR3 spans 14 residues. The ends were cut back, 2 bases at V and 0 bases at J, with 8 bases in the middle. Here the CDR3 reads CASSLSRGSYEQYF. Here the CDR3 DNA reads TGTGCCAGCAGTTTAAGCCGGGGCTCCTACGAGCAGTACTTC.

This chain connects TRBV2 to TRBJ2-7; D might be TRBD2 (5 bases). The DNA matches TRBJ2-1 better at its end, which makes the J call doubtful. CDR3 length equals 13 residues. Germline V gene sequence: CDR1 SNHLY, CDR2 FYNNEI. Here the CDR3 reads CASSGGLNYEQFF. The CDR3 DNA reads TGTGCCAGCAGCGGCGGACTCAACTACGAGCAGTTCTTC.

With regard to this clonotype: The junction and the germline gene differ at one end; a read error may be behind it. The chain links TRBV7-7 to TRBJ2-2; D not resolved. Germline V gene sequence: CDR1 SSHAT, CDR2 FNYEAQ (reference sequence). This CDR3 is built from 14 residues. The CDR3 protein is CASSANENTGELFF. CDR3 nucleotides: TGTGCTAGCAGCGCTAATGAGAACACCGGGGAGCTGTTTTTT.

The V call is TRBV2, the J call TRBJ2-1; TRBD2 might be the D (6 bases). The germline V gene has CDR1 SNHLY and CDR2 FYNNEI. This CDR3 has 12 amino acids. V gave up 6 bases and J gave up 8 bases, with 11 bases separating them. In nucleotides, the CDR3 is TGTGCCAGCAGGGGGGGTTCGGATGAGCAGTTCTTC. As protein: CASRGGSDEQFF.

A remark on this clonotype: A read error is possible here, since a much larger clone lies one base away. The V and J genes are TRBV10-3 and TRBJ2-7; 14 bases agree with TRBD2. The J call may be faulty, since TRBJ2-1 better matches the DNA end. CDR3 length: 14 amino acids. The V gene's germline CDR1 is ENHRY and CDR2 SYGVKD. Here the CDR3 DNA reads TGTGCCATCAACTCGGGGACTAGCGGGAGCGAGCAGTTCTTC. Translated, it gives CAINSGTSGSEQFF.

The chain couples TRBV6-1 to TRBJ1-5, with 10 bases matching TRBD1. This CDR3 is built from 15 residues. The junction had 8 bases not matched to a gene; V was cut back by 6 bases and J by 6 bases. The germline V gene encodes CDR1 MNHNS and CDR2 SASEGT. CDR3: CASRTGQGWSQPQHF. The CDR3 DNA is TGTGCCAGCAGGACGGGACAGGGGTGGAGTCAGCCCCAGCATTTT.

In its sample, this clonotype was seen a few times. The rearrangement links TRBV6-1 to TRBJ1-1; no firm D call. The germline CDR1 and CDR2 sequences are MNHNS and SASEGT. With 4 bases removed from V and 2 bases from J, the gap between germline ends came to 5 bases. The CDR3 is made up of 12 amino acids. CDR3 amino acids: CASSVYNTEAFF. As DNA, the CDR3 is TGTGCCAGCAGTGTTTACAACACTGAAGCTTTCTTT.

This clonotype was detected a few times. The chain is built from TRBV20-1 and TRBJ1-5; perhaps TRBD1 as D (5 bases). V was cut by 3 bases and J by 2 bases, with 11 bases left in between. The germline V gene has CDR1 DFQATT and CDR2 SNEGSKA (reference sequence). The CDR3 is made up of 14 amino acids. In nucleotides, the CDR3 is TGCAGTGCTAGGGACGACAGAGGCAATCAGCCCCAGCATTTT. This encodes CSARDDRGNQPQHF.

This chain links TRBV3-1 with TRBJ2-2; 7 positions agree with TRBD2. J was trimmed by 2 bases and V by 2 bases; bases with no gene match: 5. Germline CDR1 LGHDT, CDR2 YNNKEL (reference sequence). The CDR3 is made up of 16 amino acids. The CDR3 reads CASSQHSSGNTGELFF. CDR3 DNA sequence: TGTGCCAGCAGCCAACATTCTAGCGGTAACACCGGGGAGCTGTTTTTT. The whole variable domain, remainder taken from reference TRBV3-1 and TRBJ2-2, is DTAVSQTPKYLVTQMGNDKSIKCEQNLGHDTMYWYKQDSKKFLKIMFSYNNKELIINETVPNRFSPKSPDKAHLNLHINSLELGDSAVYFCASSQHSSGNTGELFFGEGSRLTVL.

The J gene is TRBJ2-2, the V gene TRBV5-6, with 9 bases aligning to TRBD1. The CDR3 has 15 amino acids. The V and J ends lost 4 bases and 7 bases, in that order; junction bases with no gene match: 8. Germline V CDR1 and CDR2: SGHDT, YYEEEE. DNA of the CDR3: TGTGCCAGCAGCGACAGGGGGACAATGGGCGGGGAGCTGTTTTTT. It yields the protein CASSDRGTMGGELFF.

The sample holds many counts of this clonotype. The J gene is TRBJ2-3, the V gene TRBV6-1; 10 nucleotides agree with TRBD2. This CDR3 has 17 residues. Germline V gene data show CDR1 as MNHNS and CDR2 as SASEGT. V lost 0 bases to trimming and J lost 0 bases; unmatched junction nucleotides: 3. The CDR3 loop reads CASSEALAGDSTDTQYF. CDR3 nucleotides: TGTGCCAGCAGTGAAGCGCTAGCGGGGGATAGCACAGATACGCAGTATTTT.

In this sample, this clonotype turned up a few times. The rearrangement uses TRBV2 and TRBJ2-3; a possible D gene is TRBD1 (5 bases). The CDR3 covers 14 residues. The V end was cut by 6 bases, the J end by 6 bases, with 16 bases between. Germline V gene data show CDR1 as SNHLY and CDR2 as FYNNEI. The CDR3 bases are TGTGCCAGCAGCCCCGAGGCCAGGGCCGATACGCAGTATTTT. Encoded protein: CASSPEARADTQYF.

This chain uses TRBV6-1 with TRBJ1-2, with TRBD1 as a possible D gene (6 bases). V lost 6 bases, J lost 7 bases, and 15 bases lay in between. This CDR3 has 13 amino acids. Germline V gives CDR1 MNHNS, CDR2 SASEGT. CDR3 in amino acids: CASSSYRDSGYTF. The CDR3 coding sequence is TGTGCCAGCAGCTCGTACAGGGACTCTGGCTACACCTTC.

This clonotype was observed a handful of times. This CDR3 reads CASSYVQGGYGYTF. The CDR3 DNA reads as TGTGCCAGCAGTTACGTGCAGGGGGGGTATGGCTACACCTTC. The chain employs TRBV6-2 or TRBV6-3 and TRBJ1-2; 7 bases fit TRBD1. Looked up from germline, CDR1 is MNHEY and CDR2 is SVGEGT. This CDR3 comprises 14 residues. The trim removed 2 bases at V and 5 bases at J, leaving 5 bases unmatched.

The chain is built from TRBV10-3 and TRBJ2-1, with 7 bases that match TRBD2. Germline trimming cut 5 bases from V and 10 bases from J; bases unmatched to any gene: 20. Germline CDR1 is ENHRY and CDR2 is SYGVKD. CDR3 length equals 17 residues. This CDR3 is CAISRRSPIGGVGEQFF. CDR3 DNA: TGTGCCATCAGTCGCAGGTCCCCCATTGGGGGGGTGGGGGAGCAGTTCTTC.

Turning to this clonotype: This clone may be a read error of a much larger clone one base away. The V and J genes are TRBV28 and TRBJ1-1; no firm D call. Germline V gene lookup returns CDR1 MDHEN and CDR2 SYDVKM. CDR3 length equals 15 residues. The CDR3 here is CASSPLPVPNTEALF. The CDR3 nucleotides read TGTGCCAGCAGTCCCCTTCCGGTCCCGAACACTGAAGCTCTCTTT.

This clonotype turned up a few times. The chain employs TRBV9 and TRBJ2-5, with TRBD2 matching 8 bases. Germline loops: CDR1 SGDLS, CDR2 YYNGEE. The V gene end was trimmed by 1 base and the J gene end by 5 bases; junction bases not matched to a gene: 4. The length of the CDR3 is 14 residues. CDR3 amino acids: CASSVSSGSETQYF. For the CDR3, the DNA is TGTGCCAGCAGCGTATCGAGCGGGAGTGAGACCCAGTACTTC.

This clonotype has more than one count but fewer than ten. The chain is built from TRBV19 and TRBJ1-4; weak D call: TRBD1 (5 bases). V shed 4 bases and J shed 0 bases, with 18 bases lying between them. This CDR3 is 18 amino acids long. Germline assignment: CDR1 LNHDA and CDR2 SQIVND (reference sequence). CDR3 nucleotide sequence: TGTGCCAGTAGTAGATACAGTACCGGGACTGCAACTAATGAAAAACTGTTTTTT. It encodes CASSRYSTGTATNEKLFF.

This clonotype showed up many times. CDR3 in amino acids: CASSRRYLTSGQETQYF. The CDR3 DNA sequence: TGCGCCAGCAGCCGTCGATACCTTACTAGCGGCCAAGAGACCCAGTACTTC. The chain links TRBV4-1 to TRBJ2-5; 8 positions match TRBD2. With V trimmed by 4 bases and J by 1 base, 11 bases remained unmatched. This CDR3 comprises 17 residues. Germline lookup yields CDR1 MGHRA and CDR2 YSYEKL.

Worth noting for this clonotype: A much larger clone differs by one base, so this may be a read error. The chain is built from TRBV7-9 and TRBJ2-1; no firm D call. Germline V gene lookup returns CDR1 SEHNR and CDR2 FQNEAQ (reference sequence). The CDR3 is 11 residues long. With 2 bases removed from V and 9 bases from J, the gap between germline ends came to 5 bases. The CDR3 loop is CASSLIPEQFF. CDR3 DNA sequence: TGTGCCAGCAGCTTAATCCCTGAGCAGTTCTTC.

The sample holds many counts of this clonotype. The chain uses TRBV20-1 and TRBJ2-3; D possibly corresponds to TRBD2 (6 bases). The CDR3 totals 14 residues. The V end lost 5 bases, the J end lost 0 bases, and 12 bases lay between the germline ends. The V gene's germline CDR1 is DFQATT and CDR2 SNEGSKA (reference sequence). The CDR3 sequence: CSAVTSTSTDTQYF. The CDR3 DNA is TGCAGTGCTGTCACTAGCACCAGCACAGATACGCAGTATTTT.

The gene calls are TRBV27 and TRBJ1-2; no clear D gene. The CDR3 has 13 residues. Trimming removed 5 bases from V and 7 bases from J, with 14 bases in between. Germline-derived CDR1 and CDR2 are MNHEY and SMNVEV (reference sequence). CDR3 sequence reads: CASSPRSGSGYTF. The CDR3 DNA is TGTGCCAGCAGTCCCCGCAGTGGATCTGGCTACACCTTC.

V and J are TRBV9 and TRBJ2-1; 9 nucleotides line up with TRBD1. Germline lookup yields CDR1 SGDLS and CDR2 YYNGEE. V lost 1 base, J lost 10 bases, and 9 bases stayed unmatched. This CDR3 is 15 amino acids long. The CDR3 DNA is TGTGCCAGCAGCGTATCCCGGGGGACAGGGATCGAGCAGTTCTTC. It yields the protein CASSVSRGTGIEQFF.

There are a few counts of this clonotype. The chain uses TRBV7-9 and TRBJ2-5, with 7 nucleotides matching TRBD1. The CDR3 consists of 15 residues. Germline V gene data show CDR1 as SEHNR and CDR2 as FQNEAQ (reference sequence). With 3 bases clipped from V and 1 base from J, the junction kept 5 bases outside the gene matches. The CDR3 nucleotides are TGTGCCAGCAGCTTGAGGACAGGAAGCCAAGAGACCCAGTACTTC. It codes for CASSLRTGSQETQYF.

The gene calls are TRBV6-1 and TRBJ1-1, with D hard to call. The CDR3 is made up of 13 amino acids. The germline V gene encodes CDR1 MNHNS and CDR2 SASEGT. V dropped 6 bases and J dropped 0 bases, with 8 bases sitting between them. This CDR3 reads CASRPDLNTEAFF. For the CDR3, the DNA is TGTGCCAGCAGGCCGGACTTGAACACTGAAGCTTTCTTT.